A single sample is the source of the 22 T cell receptor beta chains below, sequenced in a study of control samples from healthy donors and cancer patients. Data came from immunoSEQ multiplex PCR; TCRdb stores just in-frame clones and leaves some out. Among 60,000 to 75,000 clones listed, around 82% were seen once. Source material: blood. Source of these receptors: a man aged 50-59 years in good health.

The gene calls are TRBV7-9 and TRBJ1-2; D call uncertain. The germline V gene encodes CDR1 SEHNR and CDR2 FQNEAQ (reference sequence). V shed 5 bases and J shed 6 bases, with 16 bases lying between them. CDR3 length: 14 amino acids. For the CDR3, the DNA is TGTGCCAGCAGCCTCGGGGTTGGTCTGGATGGCTACACCTTC. The encoded protein is CASSLGVGLDGYTF.

A few counts support this clone. The CDR3 here is CASSSSPGQGVTGELFF. DNA of the CDR3: TGTGCCAGCAGCTCCAGCCCGGGACAGGGGGTCACCGGGGAGCTGTTTTTT. The chain recombines TRBV7-9 with TRBJ2-2; the match to TRBD1 covers 11 bases. The trim removed 4 bases at V and 4 bases at J, leaving 8 bases unmatched. The length of the CDR3 is 17 residues. The V gene's germline CDR1 is SEHNR and CDR2 FQNEAQ (reference sequence).

This chain links TRBV3-1 (or the pseudogene TRBV3-2) with TRBJ2-5, with unresolved D. V shed 4 bases and J shed 0 bases, with 3 bases lying between them. The CDR3 contains 12 residues. From germline, CDR1 is LGHDT and CDR2 YNNKEL (reference sequence). CDR3 sequence reads: CASSLHQETQYF. CDR3 DNA: TGTGCCAGCAGCCTACACCAAGAGACCCAGTACTTC.

This chain uses TRBV3-1 (or the pseudogene TRBV3-2) with TRBJ2-3, with 13 bases aligning to TRBD2. CDR3 size: 17 residues. V shed 4 bases and J 3 bases; nucleotides not matched to a gene: 7. Germline V gene lookup returns CDR1 LGHDT and CDR2 YNNKEL (reference sequence). CDR3 amino acids: CASSPLTSGGATDTQYF. CDR3 coding DNA: TGTGCCAGCAGCCCTCTAACTAGCGGGGGGGCTACAGATACGCAGTATTTT.

V gene TRBV7-2 combines with J gene TRBJ2-1; 7 bases agree with TRBD2. The CDR3 is made up of 14 amino acids. V lost 7 bases and J lost 8; bases outside the gene matches: 11. Germline V lookup: CDR1 SGHTA, CDR2 FQGNSA. CDR3 DNA sequence: TGTGCCAGCAACGAGGGAGGGCCTCTGGATGAGCAGTTCTTC. The encoded protein is CASNEGGPLDEQFF.

The chain employs TRBV4-1 and TRBJ1-5; D unresolved. There are 14 residues in the CDR3. Trimming took off 9 bases at V and 6 bases at J, with 18 bases between the two ends. Looked up from germline, CDR1 is MGHRA and CDR2 is YSYEKL. DNA of the CDR3: TGCGCCAGTGCGATAGGGAGCGGTTTTCAGCCCCAGCATTTT. This gives the protein CASAIGSGFQPQHF.

The genes are TRBV30 and TRBJ2-3, with TRBD1 identical over 7 bases. The CDR3 is 14 residues long. Germline CDR1 reads GTSNPN; CDR2 reads SVGIG (reference sequence). V dropped 2 bases and J dropped 2; count of bases not matched to a gene: 4. CDR3 residues: CAWSRDSYTDTQYF. CDR3 DNA sequence: TGTGCCTGGAGTAGGGACAGCTACACAGATACGCAGTATTTT.

This chain joins TRBV6-5 and TRBJ2-3, with TRBD2 matching over 12 bases. J was trimmed by 5 bases and V by 0 bases; bases with no gene match: 3. The CDR3 has 16 amino acids. Germline V gene sequence: CDR1 MNHEY, CDR2 SVGAGI. The DNA for the CDR3 is TGTGCCAGCAGTTACTCGAGGGGACTAGCGGGAGATACGCAGTATTTT. Its translation is CASSYSRGLAGDTQYF.

The V gene is TRBV5-4, the J gene TRBJ2-5; TRBD2 might be the D (5 bases). V gave up 0 bases and J gave up 3 bases, with 6 bases separating them. This CDR3 is 13 amino acids long. In germline, CDR1 is SGHNT, CDR2 YYREEE (reference sequence). The DNA for the CDR3 is TGTGCCAGCAGCTTGGACGGGGAAGAGACCCAGTACTTC. Amino acid sequence: CASSLDGEETQYF.

The chain recombines TRBV13 with TRBJ2-3, with 11 bases aligning to TRBD2. With V trimmed by 4 bases and J by 0 bases, 9 bases remained unmatched. Germline V gene data show CDR1 as PRHDT and CDR2 as FYEKMQ (reference sequence). The CDR3 spans 18 residues. CDR3: CASSSSTSGGLSTDTQYF. For the CDR3, the DNA is TGTGCCAGCAGCTCCTCAACTAGCGGGGGCCTTAGCACAGATACGCAGTATTTT. The variable domain in full, with the rest retrieved from reference TRBV13 and TRBJ2-3, is AAGVIQSPRHLIKEKRETATLKCYPIPRHDTVYWYQQGPGQDPQFLISFYEKMQSDKGSIPDRFSAQQFSDYHSELNMSSLELGDSALYFCASSSSTSGGLSTDTQYFGPGTRLTVL.

The chain couples TRBV5-4 to TRBJ1-4; 8 bases are a match to TRBD1. Trimming cost V 4 bases and J 7 bases; bases outside gene matches: 9. Germline loops: CDR1 SGHNT, CDR2 YYREEE (reference sequence). The CDR3 is 15 amino acids. The CDR3 reads CASSNNRGKVEKLFF. CDR3 DNA sequence: TGTGCCAGCAGCAATAACAGGGGGAAAGTTGAAAAACTGTTTTTT.

The CDR3 reads CASSVLGGNTIYF. In DNA form, the CDR3 reads TGTGCCAGCAGTGTCTTAGGTGGAAACACCATATATTTT. The chain joins TRBV27 to TRBJ1-3, with unresolved D. V dropped 5 bases and J dropped 3 bases, with 8 bases sitting between them. The CDR3 spans 13 residues. Germline assignment: CDR1 MNHEY and CDR2 SMNVEV (reference sequence).

V gene TRBV11-3 combines with J gene TRBJ2-6; no reliable D call. The germline gives CDR1 SGHNT, CDR2 YENEEA. With 0 bases removed from V and 0 bases from J, the gap between germline ends came to 3 bases. This CDR3 comprises 15 residues. In nucleotides, the CDR3 is TGTGCCAGCAGCTTAGACAGCTCTGGGGCCAACGTCCTGACTTTC. Its translation: CASSLDSSGANVLTF.

This clone was seen a single time. This chain links TRBV9 with TRBJ2-6; a weak D match, TRBD1 (6 bases). Germline assignment: CDR1 SGDLS and CDR2 YYNGEE. V gave up 6 bases and J gave up 0 bases, with 7 bases separating them. The CDR3 is 14 amino acids. The CDR3 bases are TGTGCCAGCAAACAGGGCTCTGGGGCCAACGTCCTGACTTTC. It encodes CASKQGSGANVLTF.

In its sample, this clone was seen once. The rearrangement links TRBV6-5 to TRBJ2-7; D ambiguous. Germline loops: CDR1 MNHEY, CDR2 SVGAGI. This CDR3 is 16 amino acids long. Trimming pared 0 bases from V and 2 bases from J, leaving 14 bases between. In DNA, the CDR3 is TGTGCCAGCAGTTACTCGGTTCCCAGAGACACCTACGAGCAGTACTTC. This codes for CASSYSVPRDTYEQYF.

V usage is TRBV5-1 and J usage is TRBJ1-1; D is unclear. CDR3 length: 14 residues. V dropped 4 bases and J dropped 1 base, with 11 bases sitting between them. CDR1 SGHRS and CDR2 YFSETQ come from the germline V gene. The CDR3 DNA reads as TGCGCCAGCAGCCAGGCGCCAGGGAACACTGAAGCTTTCTTT. This gives the protein CASSQAPGNTEAFF.

This clone was seen just once. The chain has TRBV5-4 and TRBJ1-3; TRBD1 is a possible D gene (5 bases). The CDR3 is 15 amino acids. Looked up from germline, CDR1 is SGHNT and CDR2 is YYREEE (reference sequence). V was shortened by 0 bases and J by 6 bases, with 13 bases between the two germline ends. In nucleotides, the CDR3 is TGTGCCAGCAGCTTGGGTCAGGGAAATTTAAACACCATATATTTT. It translates to CASSLGQGNLNTIYF.

The chain is built from TRBV4-3 and TRBJ1-1; D uncertain. The V gene lost 0 bases and the J gene lost 0 bases, with 8 bases spanning the gap. This CDR3 has 15 amino acids. CDR1 and CDR2 (germline): LGHNA, YSLEER. In DNA form, the CDR3 reads TGCGCCAGCAGCCAAGAACGTCTTCTGAACACTGAAGCTTTCTTT. This sequence encodes CASSQERLLNTEAFF.

The V gene is TRBV9, the J gene TRBJ1-5; D remains unclear. The CDR3 extends over 13 amino acids. Between the trimmed V and J ends, which lost 3 bases and 4 bases, there was a span of 8 bases. The germline V gene encodes CDR1 SGDLS and CDR2 YYNGEE. In DNA, the CDR3 is TGTGCCAGCAGCGAGGTAGGGAATCAGCCCCAGCATTTT. Amino acids: CASSEVGNQPQHF.

The rearrangement uses TRBV19 and TRBJ1-2, with no clear D. The V end lost 3 bases, the J end lost 0 bases, and 17 bases lay between the germline ends. The CDR3 has 17 residues. Germline V gene sequence: CDR1 LNHDA, CDR2 SQIVND (reference sequence). Written as DNA, the CDR3 is TGTGCCAGTAGTATGCCCAACACAGCCAGAGCTAACTATGGCTACACCTTC. Protein sequence: CASSMPNTARANYGYTF.

The rearrangement joins TRBV28 to TRBJ2-7; D gene ambiguous. The V end was cut by 5 bases, the J end by 6 bases, with 14 bases between. Germline-derived CDR1 and CDR2 are MDHEN and SYDVKM. The CDR3 runs 13 residues. The DNA for the CDR3 is TGTGCCAGCAGTGAATACGGTGGCAGCGAGCAGTACTTC. Residues: CASSEYGGSEQYF.

The V call is TRBV9, the J call TRBJ2-7; TRBD2 agrees at 8 bases. V dropped 4 bases and J dropped 6; count of bases not matched to a gene: 12. Germline values: CDR1 SGDLS, CDR2 YYNGEE. The CDR3 has 15 amino acids. CDR3 coding DNA: TGTGCCAGCAGCCCGTCGACTAGCGCCCATTCCGAGCAGTACTTC. This sequence encodes CASSPSTSAHSEQYF.